The 10 T cell receptor beta chains below come from one sample, sequenced in a study of T-cell reconstitution after alpha-beta-depleted transplantation in children. Preparing the TCRbeta library involved the use of unique molecular identifiers. TCRdb re-derived calls from the PCR reads in MiXCR, one entry per CDR3 protein. The sample records 180,000 or so distinct CDR3 sequences, about 6% being singletons. The specimen comprised PBMCs, sampled before TCRalphabeta/CD19-depleted stem cell transplant. The receptors here all came from a girl in the first two years of life with combined immunodeficiency, due to receive a stem cell transplant.

As concerns this clonotype: A much larger clone lies one base from this, so it may be a read error. The CDR3 carries no conserved terminal phenylalanine or tryptophan, so it likely arises from a read error. The CDR3 DNA is TGCAGCGTTGACAGCCCCCGAGGCGATGAGCAGTTCATC. Amino acids: CSVDSPRGDEQFI. The chain recombines TRBV29-1 with TRBJ2-1; D not certain. CDR1 is SQVTM and CDR2 is ANQGSEA in the germline V gene. The CDR3 extends over 13 amino acids. Trimming shortened V by 3 bases and J by 8 bases, and 14 bases separated the two germline ends.

This clonotype was detected many times. The chain combines TRBV6-4 with TRBJ2-5, with 12 positions matching TRBD2. The CDR3 extends over 15 amino acids. Germline-derived CDR1 and CDR2 are MRHNA and SNTAGT. After removal of 3 bases from V and 5 bases from J, the junction contained 4 bases not matched to a gene. CDR3 protein: CASSETSGSMETQYF. CDR3 coding DNA: TGTGCCAGCAGTGAGACTAGCGGGAGTATGGAGACCCAGTACTTC.

This clonotype was observed at least ten times. V gene TRBV15 combines with J gene TRBJ2-1; either TRBD1 or TRBD2 may supply D (5 bases each). V was trimmed by 2 bases and J by 6 bases, leaving 11 bases between them. The CDR3 is 14 residues long. CDR1 is LNHNV and CDR2 is YYDKDF in the germline V gene (reference sequence). The CDR3 DNA is TGTGCCACCAGCAGACGGGACCCCCTCAATGAGCAGTTCTTC. Translated: CATSRRDPLNEQFF.

This clonotype showed up just a few times. The chain combines TRBV7-9 with TRBJ1-5; D is perhaps TRBD1 (5 bases). Germline values: CDR1 SEHNR, CDR2 FQNEAQ (reference sequence). Trimming took 0 bases from V and 1 from J, leaving 7 bases between them. This CDR3 is built from 15 residues. DNA for the CDR3: TGTGCCAGCAGCTTAGCAGGGACGAGCAATCAGCCCCAGCATTTT. It yields the protein CASSLAGTSNQPQHF.

This clonotype has a count of ten or more. This rearrangement joins TRBV4-3 to TRBJ2-7, with 8 bases aligning to TRBD2. The CDR3 has 16 residues. Germline V CDR1 and CDR2: LGHNA, YSLEER. The J segment lost 5 bases and the V segment lost 5 bases, leaving 14 bases of the junction unmatched. The CDR3 loop is CASSDMLAGGKDEQYF. In DNA, the CDR3 is TGCGCCAGCAGCGACATGCTCGCGGGGGGCAAGGACGAGCAGTACTTC.

As for this clonotype: The CDR3 ends on some other residue instead of the conserved phenylalanine or tryptophan, so this is likely a read error. The rearrangement links TRBV5-1 to TRBJ2-7; D gene ambiguous. With 0 bases removed from V and 2 bases from J, the gap between germline ends came to 3 bases. The length of the CDR3 is 12 residues. Per germline, CDR1 SGHRS and CDR2 YFSETQ. In nucleotides, the CDR3 is TGCGCCAGCAGCTTGGACACCTACGAGCAGTACTGC. Translated: CASSLDTYEQYC.

Remarks on this clonotype: The CDR3 ends on some other residue instead of the conserved phenylalanine or tryptophan, so this is likely a read error. It is unclear where the CDR3 begins or ends on the DNA, so no DNA is shown, and the CDR3 is as TCRdb lists it. The chain combines TRBV20-1 with TRBJ2-1; TRBD1 is the table's D call, not checked against the DNA. The CDR3 is 10 amino acids long, termini counted. Germline-derived CDR1 and CDR2 are DFQATT and SNEGSKA (reference sequence). The CDR3 spells CSAPDPTAGR.

This clonotype was counted many times. The chain employs TRBV20-1 and TRBJ2-7; 7 nucleotides agree with TRBD1. Per germline, CDR1 DFQATT and CDR2 SNEGSKA (reference sequence). J was trimmed by 2 bases and V by 5 bases; bases with no gene match: 9. This CDR3 has 14 residues. In nucleotides, the CDR3 is TGCAGTGCTTACGACGTAGGGGGCCCCTACGAGCAGTACTTC. Translation gives CSAYDVGGPYEQYF.

This clonotype was found many times. The V gene is TRBV10-3, the J gene TRBJ2-1; D ambiguous. Per germline, CDR1 ENHRY and CDR2 SYGVKD. V shed 6 bases and J shed 9 bases, with 12 bases lying between them. There are 12 residues in the CDR3. The CDR3 region is CAIRGKTGEQFF. As DNA, the CDR3 is TGTGCCATCAGAGGGAAGACGGGTGAGCAGTTCTTC.

This clonotype was counted many times. The rearrangement links TRBV6-5 to TRBJ1-2; D may be TRBD1 (5 bases). Trimming shortened V by 4 bases and J by 4 bases, and 10 bases separated the two germline ends. Germline values: CDR1 MNHEY, CDR2 SVGAGI. The CDR3 extends over 13 amino acids. CDR3 residues: CASSWRDAYGYTF. The CDR3 bases are TGTGCCAGCAGTTGGAGGGACGCCTATGGCTACACCTTC.